The next 27 T cell receptor beta chains were all read from a single sample in a study of blood T cell repertoires in COVID-19. Clones were sequenced by immunoSEQ multiplex PCR, and TCRdb holds only the in-frame ones, with some missing. This table holds more than 45,000 clones, roughly 85% found once. Material for sequencing was peripheral blood. Every receptor here comes from a human donor in a cohort sampled during active COVID-19.

The DNA for the CDR3 is TGCGCCAGCAGTGGGGGACTAGCTCCATCATCCTACGAGCAGTACTTC. Translated: CASSGGLAPSSYEQYF. The chain has TRBV10-1 and TRBJ2-7; 9 bases fit TRBD2. CDR1 and CDR2 from the germline V gene are WNHNN and SYGVQD (reference sequence). J lost 1 base, V lost 4 bases, and 8 bases had no gene match. The CDR3 covers 16 residues.

The table lists this clone with a count of one. This sample also contains other DNA sequences that code for the same CDR3. The gene calls are TRBV19 and TRBJ1-1, with 8 bases matching TRBD1. V shed 6 bases and J 4 bases; nucleotides not matched to a gene: 7. The CDR3 is made up of 14 amino acids. Germline V gives CDR1 LNHDA, CDR2 SQIVND (reference sequence). CDR3 nucleotide sequence: TGTGCCAGTAGCCCCGGACAGGGAGCCACTGAAGCTTTCTTT. It specifies CASSPGQGATEAFF.

The chain uses TRBV30 and TRBJ1-4; no reliable D call. This CDR3 spans 14 amino acids. Trimming removed 4 bases at V and 4 bases at J, with 13 bases between. CDR1 and CDR2 (germline): GTSNPN, SVGIG (reference sequence). The CDR3 loop is CAWNGQEDNEKLFF. DNA for the CDR3: TGTGCCTGGAACGGGCAGGAGGATAATGAAAAACTGTTTTTT.

This sequence joins TRBV14 and TRBJ2-1, with D perhaps TRBD2 (6 bases). The germline V gene encodes CDR1 SGHDN and CDR2 FVKESK. Trimming removed 2 bases at V and 8 bases at J, with 16 bases between. The CDR3 is 15 amino acids. The CDR3 sequence: CASSQYDGSYDEQFF. The DNA of the CDR3 is TGTGCCAGCAGCCAATATGACGGGAGTTACGATGAGCAGTTCTTC. Full variable domain (rest looked up from reference TRBV14 and TRBJ2-1): EAGVTQFPSHSVIEKGQTVTLRCDPISGHDNLYWYRRVMGKEIKFLLHFVKESKQDESGMPNNRFLAERTGGTYSTLKVQPAELEDSGVYFCASSQYDGSYDEQFFGPGTRLTVL.

In this sample, this clone turned up once. V usage is TRBV7-9 and J usage is TRBJ1-1; D not resolved. The CDR3 covers 13 residues. In germline, CDR1 is SEHNR, CDR2 FQNEAQ (reference sequence). The ends were cut back, 8 bases at V and 5 bases at J, with 15 bases in the middle. CDR3 nucleotide sequence: TGTGCCAGCCTGGAGACGGCGCGGACTGAAGCTTTCTTT. It is translated as CASLETARTEAFF.

The chain combines TRBV28 with TRBJ1-5, with D uncertain. Trimming removed 5 bases at V and 11 bases at J, with 22 bases between. From germline, CDR1 is MDHEN and CDR2 SYDVKM. The CDR3 covers 15 residues. The CDR3 reads CASSGHRGTPGAQHF. DNA of the CDR3: TGTGCCAGCAGTGGCCACCGGGGAACCCCAGGAGCCCAGCATTTT.

The chain has TRBV2 and TRBJ1-6; maybe TRBD1 (6 bases). The V gene lost 7 bases and the J gene lost 6 bases, with 16 bases spanning the gap. Germline lookup yields CDR1 SNHLY and CDR2 FYNNEI. CDR3 length: 15 amino acids. CDR3 protein: CASTKDRAGNSPLHF. CDR3 nucleotide sequence: TGTGCCAGCACCAAGGACAGAGCCGGTAATTCACCCCTCCACTTT.

The chain recombines TRBV5-1 with TRBJ2-1; D gene unclear. Trimming took 4 bases from V and 8 from J, leaving 10 bases between them. The CDR3 covers 12 residues. CDR1 is SGHRS, CDR2 YFSETQ, per germline. In DNA, the CDR3 is TGCGCCAGCAGCGATACTACGGATGAGCAGTTCTTC. This sequence encodes CASSDTTDEQFF.

CDR3 region: CASSPYPGANEKLFF. CDR3 DNA: TGTGCCAGCTCCCCTTACCCGGGGGCTAATGAAAAACTGTTTTTT. The V call is TRBV6-6, the J call TRBJ1-4; D may be TRBD1 (5 bases). Trimming stripped 8 bases from V and 3 bases from J, with 16 bases between. There are 15 residues in the CDR3. Looked up from germline, CDR1 is MNHNY and CDR2 is SVGAGI (reference sequence).

This clone was seen once. The chain recombines TRBV28 with TRBJ1-1; D might be TRBD1 (5 bases). Trimming stripped 5 bases from V and 3 bases from J, with 10 bases between. Germline values: CDR1 MDHEN, CDR2 SYDVKM. This CDR3 has 13 residues. This CDR3 is CASSMQGYTEAFF. CDR3 bases: TGTGCCAGCAGTATGCAGGGATACACTGAAGCTTTCTTT.

V and J are TRBV28 and TRBJ1-2, with no clear D. Germline loops: CDR1 MDHEN, CDR2 SYDVKM. CDR3 length equals 16 residues. The V gene lost 9 bases and the J gene lost 0 bases, with 20 bases spanning the gap. CDR3 residues: CASTEFVPGTNYGYTF. For the CDR3, the DNA is TGTGCCAGTACCGAATTCGTTCCAGGAACTAACTATGGCTACACCTTC.

The J gene is TRBJ1-6, the V gene TRBV6-1; 11 bases line up with TRBD1. Trimming took 3 bases from V and 9 from J; bases not matched to a gene: 10. CDR1 is MNHNS, CDR2 SASEGT, per germline. The CDR3 loop spans 17 amino acids. CDR3 coding DNA: TGTGCCAGCAGTGAGGGACAGGGGGTGTTAGGAATTTCACCCCTCCACTTT. It yields the protein CASSEGQGVLGISPLHF.

The chain employs TRBV3-1 (or the pseudogene TRBV3-2) and TRBJ1-5; D ambiguous. CDR3 length: 13 residues. Per germline, CDR1 LGHDT and CDR2 YNNKEL (reference sequence). The V and J ends lost 0 bases and 5 bases respectively, with 5 bases between them. Here the CDR3 reads CASSQDYYQPQHF. CDR3 nucleotides: TGTGCCAGCAGCCAAGACTATTATCAGCCCCAGCATTTT.

V and J are TRBV24-1 and TRBJ2-3; TRBD2 agrees at 10 bases. This CDR3 is built from 16 residues. The J segment lost 4 bases and the V segment lost 4 bases, leaving 7 bases of the junction unmatched. The germline V gene has CDR1 KGHDR and CDR2 SFDVKD. The CDR3 DNA is TGTGCCACCAGTGAGAGCGGGAGGGCCCCCGCAGATACGCAGTATTTT. Protein sequence: CATSESGRAPADTQYF.

The sample holds a few counts of this clone. The chain links TRBV6-5 to TRBJ1-1; the match to TRBD1 covers 9 bases. CDR1 is MNHEY, CDR2 SVGAGI, per germline. This CDR3 is built from 12 residues. Trimming at V came to 7 bases and at J to 11 bases, leaving 8 bases not matched to a gene. CDR3 sequence (DNA): TGTGCCAGCACCGACGGGACAGGGCTTGCTTTCTTT. It is translated as CASTDGTGLAFF.

A word on this clone: The sample contains more than one DNA sequence encoding this CDR3. The chain carries TRBV19 and TRBJ1-6; D call uncertain. Looked up from germline, CDR1 is LNHDA and CDR2 is SQIVND (reference sequence). This CDR3 spans 14 amino acids. The germline V and J ends were trimmed by 4 bases and 1 base, with 5 bases remaining between them. The CDR3 is CASSRESYNSPLHF. CDR3 nucleotide sequence: TGTGCCAGTAGTAGGGAGTCCTATAATTCACCCCTCCACTTT. Drawing the rest from reference TRBV19 and TRBJ1-6, the complete variable domain is DGGITQSPKYLFRKEGQNVTLSCEQNLNHDAMYWYRQDPGQGLRLIYYSQIVNDFQKGDIAEGYSVSREKKESFPLTVTSAQKNPTAFYLCASSRESYNSPLHFGNGTRLTVT.

The chain is built from TRBV15 and TRBJ1-3; no firm D call. V shed 0 bases and J shed 0 bases, with 9 bases lying between them. This CDR3 comprises 16 residues. Germline lookup yields CDR1 LNHNV and CDR2 YYDKDF (reference sequence). The CDR3 protein is CATSRDGRSSGNTIYF. CDR3 nucleotides: TGTGCCACCAGCAGAGATGGTCGGTCCTCTGGAAACACCATATATTTT.

The chain employs TRBV10-2 and TRBJ2-7; 7 positions agree with TRBD2. This CDR3 spans 15 amino acids. Trimming cost V 7 bases and J 2 bases; bases outside gene matches: 11. The V gene's germline CDR1 is WSHSY and CDR2 SAAADI. This CDR3 is CASNGGDYPPYEQYF. CDR3 nucleotide sequence: TGCGCCAGCAATGGCGGGGACTACCCCCCCTACGAGCAGTACTTC.

The chain carries TRBV6-5 and TRBJ2-5; D is uncertain. The CDR3 is 14 residues long. Per the germline V gene, CDR1 is MNHEY and CDR2 is SVGAGI. The V end was cut by 6 bases, the J end by 7 bases, with 18 bases between. The DNA of the CDR3 is TGTGCCAGCAGGGCCCTTCCCCTCGCCCGGACCCAGTACTTC. Translating it yields CASRALPLARTQYF.

A single count supports this clone. Given the absence of the conserved phenylalanine or tryptophan at the CDR3 end, a read error is likely. The DNA is left out, because the CDR3 cannot be placed on it with certainty; the CDR3 is given as TCRdb lists it. The chain carries TRBV10-1 and TRBJ1-2. Germline CDR1 is WNHNN and CDR2 is SYGVQD (reference sequence). Termini included, the CDR3 measures 10 amino acids. This CDR3 reads CASSEQGGLI.

The rearrangement uses TRBV4-1 and TRBJ2-4, with a tentative D call TRBD1 (5 bases). Germline CDR1 reads MGHRA; CDR2 reads YSYEKL. Trimming took off 1 base at V and 0 bases at J, with 13 bases between the two ends. This CDR3 comprises 17 residues. CDR3 DNA sequence: TGCGCCAGCAGCCAAGTAGGGGCAGTCTTAGCCAAAAACATTCAGTACTTC. Residues: CASSQVGAVLAKNIQYF.

The chain is built from TRBV3-1 (or the pseudogene TRBV3-2) and TRBJ2-3; 7 bases align to TRBD2. With 0 bases clipped from V and 7 bases from J, the junction kept 1 base outside the gene matches. The CDR3 has 13 amino acids. The V gene's germline CDR1 is LGHDT and CDR2 YNNKEL (reference sequence). The CDR3, as DNA: TGTGCCAGCAGCCAAGAGGGGGGGAATACGCAGTATTTT. Protein product: CASSQEGGNTQYF.

As DNA, the CDR3 is TGTGCCAGCAGCCCGCGAACAGGGGAGGACGAAAAACTGTTTTTT. Protein product: CASSPRTGEDEKLFF. This chain uses TRBV5-4 with TRBJ1-4; 7 bases fit TRBD1. This CDR3 region has 15 residues. The J segment lost 8 bases and the V segment lost 4 bases, leaving 11 bases of the junction unmatched. Germline loops: CDR1 SGHNT, CDR2 YYREEE (reference sequence).

The sample holds a few counts of this clone. The chain links TRBV29-1 to TRBJ1-4, with TRBD1 matching 10 bases. Trimming took 5 bases from V and 4 from J; bases not matched to a gene: 1. The length of the CDR3 is 13 residues. Germline-derived CDR1 and CDR2 are SQVTM and ANQGSEA. CDR3 loop: CSVWTGGNEKLFF. As DNA, the CDR3 is TGCAGCGTTTGGACAGGGGGTAATGAAAAACTGTTTTTT.

The CDR3 DNA sequence: TGTGCCAGTAGTATTGGAGGGACGGCCCTGAAAGCTTTCTTT. Translating gives CASSIGGTALKAFF. The J gene is TRBJ1-1, the V gene TRBV19, with D maybe TRBD1 (5 bases). This CDR3 comprises 14 residues. Germline V gene lookup returns CDR1 LNHDA and CDR2 SQIVND (reference sequence). Trimming removed 3 bases at V and 9 bases at J, with 17 bases between.

The rearrangement joins TRBV5-1 to TRBJ2-7; 9 bases fit TRBD1. The CDR3 sequence is 15 residues long. CDR1 and CDR2 (germline): SGHRS, YFSETQ. V lost 4 bases, J lost 2 bases, and 7 bases stayed unmatched. The CDR3 region is CASSATGGDTYEQYF. The CDR3 DNA sequence: TGCGCCAGCAGCGCCACAGGGGGCGATACCTACGAGCAGTACTTC.

The chain links TRBV12-3 or TRBV12-4 to TRBJ2-5; weak D call: TRBD2 (5 bases). The V end was cut by 3 bases, the J end by 0 bases, with 5 bases between. The CDR3 contains 13 residues. The DNA of the CDR3 is TGTGCCAGCAGTTTGGACTACCAAGAGACCCAGTACTTC. Amino acids: CASSLDYQETQYF.